The rows below give T cell receptor beta chains drawn from one sample of a study of blood T cell repertoires in COVID-19. Sequencing used immunoSEQ multiplex PCR; TCRdb keeps in-frame clones, though not all of them. The sample records under 200,000 clones, roughly 85% being singletons. The sample comprised peripheral blood. These receptors were collected from a man aged 55-75 years with active or convalescent COVID-19. Each CDR3 is given with its conserved first and last residue. A D gene is named only where the DNA matches it firmly. Not all rows give a size; the values are once, few, many and, for expanded clones, a class.

abundance | j_gene | v_gene | d_gene | CDR3aa | CDR3nt
NA | TRBJ1-1 | TRBV29-1 | TRBD1 | CSVERQGAGTEAFF | TGCAGCGTAGAAAGACAGGGGGCGGGCACTGAAGCTTTCTTT
NA | TRBJ1-2 | TRBV7-9 | TRBD1 | CAQHQMESQGALNYGYTF | TGTGCGCAGCACCAGATGGAAAGCCAGGGGGCCCTTAACTATGGCTACACCTTC
NA | TRBJ2-1 | TRBV5-1 | NA | CASSLAYSAGPPHEQFF | TGCGCCAGCAGCTTGGCCTACTCCGCGGGGCCCCCGCATGAGCAGTTCTTC
NA | TRBJ2-1 | TRBV10-1 | TRBD2 | CASSGRGPGGFNNEQFF | TGCGCCAGCAGTGGCCGGGGTCCGGGGGGATTCAACAATGAGCAGTTCTTC
NA | TRBJ2-5 | TRBV6-5 | NA | CASTEETQYF | TGTGCCAGCACTGAAGAGACCCAGTACTTC
NA | TRBJ2-2 | TRBV12-3/TRBV12-4 | NA | CASIRGWSGELFF | TGTGCCAGCATCAGGGGCTGGTCCGGGGAGCTGTTTTTT
NA | TRBJ2-4 | TRBV19 | TRBD2 | CASSPGGGAKNIQYF | TGTGCCAGTAGCCCGGGGGGGGGCGCCAAAAACATTCAGTACTTC
NA | TRBJ1-2 | TRBV7-2 | NA | CASSLGRGYGYTF | TGTGCCAGCAGCTTAGGAAGAGGCTATGGCTACACCTTC
once | TRBJ2-7 | TRBV6-5 | NA | CASSYPGSEQYF | TGTGCCAGCAGTTACCCAGGAAGCGAGCAGTACTTC
NA | TRBJ2-2 | TRBV7-2 | TRBD1 | CASSYRTGTGELFF | TGTGCCAGCAGCTACAGGACAGGCACCGGGGAGCTGTTTTTT
NA | TRBJ2-3 | TRBV11-1 | TRBD1 | CASSSRRGQGADTQYF | TGTGCCAGCAGCTCTAGGAGAGGGCAGGGGGCTGATACGCAGTATTTT
NA | TRBJ1-6 | TRBV5-1 | NA | CASTLAATANSPLHF | TGCGCCAGCACCTTGGCAGCGACAGCTAATTCACCCCTCCACTTT
NA | TRBJ1-5 | TRBV3-1/TRBV3-2 | TRBD1 | CASSQEFSTGMEPQHF | TGTGCCAGCAGCCAAGAGTTTTCGACAGGGATGGAGCCCCAGCATTTT
NA | TRBJ2-5 | TRBV5-1 | NA | CASSLLGGDETQYF | TGCGCCAGCAGCTTGCTCGGCGGGGACGAGACCCAGTACTTC
NA | TRBJ1-2 | TRBV9 | TRBD1 | CASSAGTGSYGYTF | TGTGCCAGCAGCGCCGGGACAGGATCTTATGGCTACACCTTC
NA | TRBJ1-1 | TRBV6-9 | TRBD1 | CASSWVQGSDTEAFF | TGTGCCAGCAGTTGGGTACAGGGGTCGGACACTGAAGCTTTCTTT
NA | TRBJ1-1 | TRBV3-1/TRBV3-2 | NA | CASKGVAEAFF | TGTGCCAGCAAAGGGGTCGCTGAAGCTTTCTTT
once | TRBJ1-2 | TRBV6-4 | TRBD1 | CASKPGQGHYGYTF | TGTGCCAGCAAGCCGGGACAGGGGCACTATGGCTACACCTTC
NA | TRBJ2-1 | TRBV5-6 | TRBD1 | CASSLRSQGAYEQFF | TGTGCCAGCAGCTTGCGGTCGCAGGGGGCATATGAGCAGTTCTTC
NA | TRBJ2-5 | TRBV5-1 | TRBD2 | CASSALAGVRETQYF | TGCGCCAGCAGCGCATTAGCGGGGGTCAGGGAGACCCAGTACTTC
NA | TRBJ2-3 | TRBV7-9 | TRBD2 | CASSPRGSGGDTQYF | TGTGCCAGCAGCCCACGGGGTAGCGGGGGAGATACGCAGTATTTT
NA | TRBJ1-2 | TRBV2 | TRBD1 | CASGRTGANYGYTF | TGTGCCAGCGGCCGTACAGGGGCCAACTATGGCTACACCTTC
NA | TRBJ2-3 | TRBV6-4 | NA | CASRPERDTQYF | TGTGCCAGCCGGCCGGAGAGGGATACGCAGTATTTT
NA | TRBJ1-1 | TRBV19 | NA | CASSLEGNTEAFF | TGTGCCAGTAGCCTAGAGGGGAACACTGAAGCTTTCTTT
few | TRBJ1-1 | TRBV5-1 | NA | CASSLIGDNEAFF | TGCGCCAGCAGCTTGATAGGGGATAATGAAGCTTTCTTT
NA | TRBJ2-7 | TRBV5-1 | TRBD1 | CASSIATGSGEQYF | TGCGCCAGCAGCATAGCGACAGGGAGTGGCGAGCAGTACTTC
once | TRBJ1-6 | TRBV11-3 | NA | CASSLGGDNSPLHF | TGTGCCAGCAGCTTAGGAGGAGATAATTCACCCCTCCACTTT
few | TRBJ1-5 | TRBV2 | TRBD1 | CASTLRPGGRQPQHF | TGTGCCAGCACCCTAAGGCCAGGGGGGCGTCAGCCCCAGCATTTT